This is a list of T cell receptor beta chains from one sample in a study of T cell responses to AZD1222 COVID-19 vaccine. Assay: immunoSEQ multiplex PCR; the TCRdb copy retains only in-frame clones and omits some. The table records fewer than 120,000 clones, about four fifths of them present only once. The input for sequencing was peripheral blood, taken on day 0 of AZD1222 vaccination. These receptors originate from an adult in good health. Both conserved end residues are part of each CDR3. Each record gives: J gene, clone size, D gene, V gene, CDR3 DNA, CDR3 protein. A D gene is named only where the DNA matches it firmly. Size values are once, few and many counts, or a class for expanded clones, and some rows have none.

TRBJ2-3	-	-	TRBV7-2	TGTGCCAGCAGCTTAGAGTTAGCATCGGATACGCAGTATTTT	CASSLELASDTQYF
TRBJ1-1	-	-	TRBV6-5	TGTGCCAGCAGGGCAGACAGAGGTAGCACTGAAGCTTTCTTT	CASRADRGSTEAFF
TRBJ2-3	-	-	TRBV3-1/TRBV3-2	TGTGCCAGCAGGGGTTCTTGGGGAGCGGTTTTT	CASRGSWGAVF
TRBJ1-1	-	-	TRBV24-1	TGTGCCACCAGTAGGATAGTCAGCAAGGAAGCTTTCTTT	CATSRIVSKEAFF
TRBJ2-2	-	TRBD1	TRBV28	TGTGCCAGCAGTTTGGGGACAGGTCTGACCGGGGAGCTGTTTTTT	CASSLGTGLTGELFF
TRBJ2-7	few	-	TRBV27	TGTGCCAGCAGTCCTGGACCCCCCCAGGTCAGGGCCTCATACGAGCAGTACTTC	CASSPGPPQVRASYEQYF
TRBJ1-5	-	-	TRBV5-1	TGCGCCAGCAGCTTATCCGGGGAGCGGAGTCAGCCCCAGCATTTT	CASSLSGERSQPQHF
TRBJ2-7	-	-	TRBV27	TGTGCCAGCAGTTTTTCCCGCAGGGGTACCTACGAGCAGTACTTC	CASSFSRRGTYEQYF
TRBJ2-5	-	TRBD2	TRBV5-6	TGTGCCACCCAAGGAGCGGGGGGACGAGAGACCCAGTACTTC	CATQGAGGRETQYF
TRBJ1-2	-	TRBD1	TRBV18	TGTGCCAGCTCGTCCGAAGGACAGGGAGGGCTCTATGGCTACACCTTC	CASSSEGQGGLYGYTF
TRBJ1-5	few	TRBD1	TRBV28	TGTGCCAGCAGCTCGGGACAGTATCAGCCCCAGCATTTT	CASSSGQYQPQHF
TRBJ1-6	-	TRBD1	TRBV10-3	TGTGCCATCACCCCAGGGGGCTTTTCACCCCTCCACTTT	CAITPGGFSPLHF
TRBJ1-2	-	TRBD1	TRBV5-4	TGTGCCAGCAGCTTGGCCGGGACAGGGTCTCATGGCTACACCTTC	CASSLAGTGSHGYTF
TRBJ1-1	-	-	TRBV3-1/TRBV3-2	TGTGCCAGCAGCCAGCAGGGAGATGCTGAAGCTTTCTTT	CASSQQGDAEAFF
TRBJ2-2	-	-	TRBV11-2	TGTGCCAGCAGCTTAAGGGGGGGCCGAACCGGGGAGCTGTTTTTT	CASSLRGGRTGELFF
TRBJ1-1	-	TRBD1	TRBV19	TGTGCCAGTAATACATTCACCAGGGGGCGAGGCACTGAAGCTTTCTTT	CASNTFTRGRGTEAFF
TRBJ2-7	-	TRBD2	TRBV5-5	TGTGCCAGCAGCTTGGGTTTAGCGGGGGTCTCCTACGAGCAGTACTTC	CASSLGLAGVSYEQYF
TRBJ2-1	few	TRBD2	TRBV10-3	TGTGCCATCAGACGAGCGGGAGGGCCGGGCAATGAGCAGTTCTTC	CAIRRAGGPGNEQFF
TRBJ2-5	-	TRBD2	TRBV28	TGTGCCAGCAGTTCTACCGGGACTAGCGAAGAGACCCAGTACTTC	CASSSTGTSEETQYF
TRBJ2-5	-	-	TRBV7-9	TGTGCCAGCAGCGGTTGGACCAACTTGGGGGAGACCCAGTACTTC	CASSGWTNLGETQYF
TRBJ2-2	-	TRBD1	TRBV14	TGTGCCAGCAGCCAAGCGATTAACAGGGGGGACACCGGGGAGCTGTTTTTT	CASSQAINRGDTGELFF
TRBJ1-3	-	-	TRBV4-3	TGCGCCAGCAGCCAAGAGTCTCCCCCATCGCGGGGAAACACCATATATTTT	CASSQESPPSRGNTIYF
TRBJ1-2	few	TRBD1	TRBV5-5	TGTGCCAGCAGCGCCGGGACAGATTATGGCTACACCTTC	CASSAGTDYGYTF
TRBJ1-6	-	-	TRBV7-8	TGTGCCAGCAGCTCCCGAGCGGGAGTTAATTCACCCCTCCACTTT	CASSSRAGVNSPLHF
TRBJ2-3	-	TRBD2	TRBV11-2	TGTGCCAGCAGCTCCCCGGTTCTAGCGGGGGGGCCAGGTACGCAGTATTTT	CASSSPVLAGGPGTQYF
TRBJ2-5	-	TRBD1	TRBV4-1	TGCGCCAGCAGCCCGCTTAGGACAGGGGGCGTAGGGGAGACCCAGTACTTC	CASSPLRTGGVGETQYF
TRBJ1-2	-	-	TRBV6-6	TGTGCCACCCACGGACAGAACTATGGCTACACCTTC	CATHGQNYGYTF
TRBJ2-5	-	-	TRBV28	TGTGCCAGCAGTTCAGGGGGCGGGGGCAGGGAGACCCAGTACTTC	CASSSGGGGRETQYF
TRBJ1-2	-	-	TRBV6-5	TGTGCCAGCAGTTACGAACCAGTTCTTGCTAACTATGGCTACACCTTC	CASSYEPVLANYGYTF
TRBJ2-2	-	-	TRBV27	TGTGCCAGCAGTTTATCCATCACTAGTCCCGGGGAGCTGTTTTTT	CASSLSITSPGELFF
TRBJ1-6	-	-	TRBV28	TGTGCCAGCAGTCTAAGCGGGTGGGGTTATAATTCACCCCTCCACTTT	CASSLSGWGYNSPLHF